This TCR beta chain was observed in a study of blood T cell repertoires in COVID-19. Self-reported history from a screening survey and questionnaire set each donor's cohort. Sequencing used immunoSEQ multiplex PCR; TCRdb keeps in-frame clones, though not all of them. This table has over 200,000 clones, nearly 90% appearing once. From germline, CDR1 is SGHTA and CDR2 FQGNSA. The CDR3 is made up of 14 amino acids. V lost 4 bases and J lost 7, with 11 bases in between. What was sequenced was PBMCs or T cells enriched from blood (not recorded which). This clonotype was sampled from a man aged 25-45 years who had recovered from COVID-19. The chain couples TRBV7-2 to TRBJ1-6; D is ambiguous. CDR3: CASSSRRTNSPLHF. For the CDR3, the DNA is TGTGCCAGCAGCTCTCGCAGAACAAATTCACCCCTCCACTTT. The complete variable domain, with remaining parts taken from reference TRBV7-2 and TRBJ1-6, reads GAGVSQSPSNKVTEKGKDVELRCDPISGHTALYWYRQSLGQGLEFLIYFQGNSAPDKSGLPSDRFSAERTGGSVSTLTIQRTQQEDSAVYLCASSSRRTNSPLHFGNGTRLTVT.